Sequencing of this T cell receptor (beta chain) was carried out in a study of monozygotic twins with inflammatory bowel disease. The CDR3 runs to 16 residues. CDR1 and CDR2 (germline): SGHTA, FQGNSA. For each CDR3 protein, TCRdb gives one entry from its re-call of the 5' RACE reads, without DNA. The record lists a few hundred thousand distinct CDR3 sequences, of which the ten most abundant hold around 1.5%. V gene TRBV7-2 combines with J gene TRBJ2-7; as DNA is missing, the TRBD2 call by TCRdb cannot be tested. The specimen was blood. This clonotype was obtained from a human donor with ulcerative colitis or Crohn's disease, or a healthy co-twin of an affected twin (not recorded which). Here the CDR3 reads CASSLRVGRETAEQYF.